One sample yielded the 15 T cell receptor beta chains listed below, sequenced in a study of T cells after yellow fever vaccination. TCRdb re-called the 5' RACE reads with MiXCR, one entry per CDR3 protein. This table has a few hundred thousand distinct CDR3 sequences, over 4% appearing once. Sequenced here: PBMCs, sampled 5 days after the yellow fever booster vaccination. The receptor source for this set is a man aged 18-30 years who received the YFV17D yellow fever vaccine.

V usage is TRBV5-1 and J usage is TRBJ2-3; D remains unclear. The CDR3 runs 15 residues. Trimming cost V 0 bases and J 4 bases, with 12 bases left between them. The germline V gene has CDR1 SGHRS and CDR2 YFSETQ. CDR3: CASSLDPAPPDTQYF. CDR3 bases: TGCGCCAGCAGCTTGGATCCCGCCCCCCCAGATACGCAGTATTTT.

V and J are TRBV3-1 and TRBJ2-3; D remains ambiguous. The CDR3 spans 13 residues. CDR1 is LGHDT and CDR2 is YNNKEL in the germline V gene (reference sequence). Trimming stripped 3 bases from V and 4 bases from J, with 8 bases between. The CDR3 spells CASSHRFSDTQYF. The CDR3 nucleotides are TGTGCCAGCAGCCATCGATTTTCAGATACGCAGTATTTT.

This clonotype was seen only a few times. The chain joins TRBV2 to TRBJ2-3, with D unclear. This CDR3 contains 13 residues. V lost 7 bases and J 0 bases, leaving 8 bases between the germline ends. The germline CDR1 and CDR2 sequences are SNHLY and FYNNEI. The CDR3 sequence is CASNYGSTDTQYF. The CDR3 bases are TGTGCCAGCAATTACGGAAGCACAGATACGCAGTATTTT.

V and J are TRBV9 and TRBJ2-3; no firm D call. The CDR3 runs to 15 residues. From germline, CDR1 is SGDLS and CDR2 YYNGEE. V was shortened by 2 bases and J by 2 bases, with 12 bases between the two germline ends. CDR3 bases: TGTGCCAGCAGCGTTATTGGCAGTATCACAGATACGCAGTATTTT. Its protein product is CASSVIGSITDTQYF.

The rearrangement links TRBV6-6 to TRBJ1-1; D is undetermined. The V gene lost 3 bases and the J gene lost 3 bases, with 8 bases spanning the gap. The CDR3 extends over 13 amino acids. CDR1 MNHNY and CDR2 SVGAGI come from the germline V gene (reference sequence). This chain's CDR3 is CASSYLGYTEAFF. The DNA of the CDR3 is TGTGCCAGCAGTTATTTAGGGTACACTGAAGCTTTCTTT.

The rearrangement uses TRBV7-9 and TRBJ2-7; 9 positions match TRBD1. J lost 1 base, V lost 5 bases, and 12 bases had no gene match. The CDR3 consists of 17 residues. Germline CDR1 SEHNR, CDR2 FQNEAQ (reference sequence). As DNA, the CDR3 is TGTGCCAGCAGCCCGGGAAGGGGACAGGGTCCATCCTACGAGCAGTACGTC. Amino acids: CASSPGRGQGPSYEQYV.

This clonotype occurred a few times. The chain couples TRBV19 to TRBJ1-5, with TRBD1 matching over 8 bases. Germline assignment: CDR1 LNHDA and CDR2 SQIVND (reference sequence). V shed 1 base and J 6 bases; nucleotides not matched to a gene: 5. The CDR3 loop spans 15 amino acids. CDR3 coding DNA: TGTGCCAGTAGTATAGGGCAGGGGGCACCTCAGCCCCAGCATTTT. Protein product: CASSIGQGAPQPQHF.

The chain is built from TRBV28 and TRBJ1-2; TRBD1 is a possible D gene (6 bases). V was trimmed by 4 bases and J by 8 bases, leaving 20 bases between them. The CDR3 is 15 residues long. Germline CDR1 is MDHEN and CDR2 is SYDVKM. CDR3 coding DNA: TGTGCCAGCAGTTCACCCTACAGGGAAGAGGGAGGCTACACCTTC. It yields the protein CASSSPYREEGGYTF.

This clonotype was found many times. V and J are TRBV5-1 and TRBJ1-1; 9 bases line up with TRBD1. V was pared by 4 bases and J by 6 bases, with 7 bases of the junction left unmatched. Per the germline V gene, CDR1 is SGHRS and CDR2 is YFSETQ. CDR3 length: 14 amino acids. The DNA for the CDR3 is TGCGCCAGCAGCGGGGACAGGGAGATTGCTGAAGCTTTCTTT. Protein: CASSGDREIAEAFF.

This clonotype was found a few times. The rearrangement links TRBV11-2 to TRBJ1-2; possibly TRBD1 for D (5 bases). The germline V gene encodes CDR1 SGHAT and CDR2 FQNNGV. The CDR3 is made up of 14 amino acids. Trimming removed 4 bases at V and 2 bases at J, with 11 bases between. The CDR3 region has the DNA TGTGCCAGCAGCTCCTTGCGGGGGAACTATGGCTACACCTTC. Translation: CASSSLRGNYGYTF.

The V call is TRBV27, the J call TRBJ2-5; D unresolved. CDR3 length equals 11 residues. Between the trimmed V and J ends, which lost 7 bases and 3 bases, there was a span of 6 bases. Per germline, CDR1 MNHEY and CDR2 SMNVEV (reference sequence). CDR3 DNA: TGTGCCAGCACAGGAGAAGAGACCCAGTACTTC. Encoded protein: CASTGEETQYF.

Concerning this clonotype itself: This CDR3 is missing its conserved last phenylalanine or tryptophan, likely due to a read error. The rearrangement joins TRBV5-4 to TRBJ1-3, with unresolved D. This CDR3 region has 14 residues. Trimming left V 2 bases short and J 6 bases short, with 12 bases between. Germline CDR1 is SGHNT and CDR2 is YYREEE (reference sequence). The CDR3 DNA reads TGTGCCAGCAGCTTCGGTCCGGGAATAAACACCATATATATT. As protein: CASSFGPGINTIYI.

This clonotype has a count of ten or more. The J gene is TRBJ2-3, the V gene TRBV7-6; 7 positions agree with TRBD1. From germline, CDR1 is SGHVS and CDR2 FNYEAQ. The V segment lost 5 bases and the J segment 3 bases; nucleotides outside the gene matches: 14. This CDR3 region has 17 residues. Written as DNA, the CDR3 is TGTGCCAGCAGCCAACATTGGCGACAGGGTTTAACAGATACGCAGTATTTT. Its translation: CASSQHWRQGLTDTQYF.

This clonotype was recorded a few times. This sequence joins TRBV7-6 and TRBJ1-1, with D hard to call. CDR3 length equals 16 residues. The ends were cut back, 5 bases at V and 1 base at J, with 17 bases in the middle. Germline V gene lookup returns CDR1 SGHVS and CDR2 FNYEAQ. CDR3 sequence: CASSQRLGISNTEAFF. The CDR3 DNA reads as TGTGCCAGCAGCCAGCGGCTGGGGATTTCGAACACTGAAGCTTTCTTT. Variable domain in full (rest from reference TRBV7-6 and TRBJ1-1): GAGVSQSPRYKVTKRGQDVALRCDPISGHVSLYWYRQALGQGPEFLTYFNYEAQQDKSGLPNDRFSAERPEGSISTLTIQRTEQRDSAMYRCASSQRLGISNTEAFFGQGTRLTVV.

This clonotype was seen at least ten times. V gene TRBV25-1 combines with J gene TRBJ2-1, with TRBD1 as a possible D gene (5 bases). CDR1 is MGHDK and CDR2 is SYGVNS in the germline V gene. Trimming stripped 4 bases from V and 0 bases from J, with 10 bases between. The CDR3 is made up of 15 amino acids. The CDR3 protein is CASSATASSYNEQFF. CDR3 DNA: TGTGCCAGCAGTGCGACAGCAAGCTCCTACAATGAGCAGTTCTTC.